These 32 T cell receptor beta chains share one sample of origin, sequenced in a study of control samples from healthy donors and cancer patients. TCRdb keeps only in-frame clones here, not all; method: immunoSEQ multiplex PCR. This sample has about 130,000 clones, with about 88% found just once. The sequencing sample was made of blood. These receptors all stem from a man over 45 in good health.

This chain links TRBV7-3 with TRBJ2-2; 9 bases align to TRBD2. V was pared by 2 bases and J by 6 bases, with 7 bases of the junction left unmatched. From germline, CDR1 is SGHTA and CDR2 FQGTGA. The length of the CDR3 is 16 residues. CDR3 sequence reads: CASSLVGTSLPGELFF. CDR3 in DNA: TGTGCCAGCAGCTTAGTAGGGACTAGCCTTCCCGGGGAGCTGTTTTTT.

The V gene is TRBV5-5, the J gene TRBJ1-3; D is unclear. Trimming pared 0 bases from V and 8 bases from J, leaving 12 bases between. Germline V gene data show CDR1 as SGHKS and CDR2 as YYEKEE (reference sequence). The CDR3 contains 14 residues. The CDR3 here is CASSLAIGFHTIYF. DNA of the CDR3: TGTGCCAGCAGCTTGGCTATCGGATTTCACACCATATATTTT.

This clone occurred a few times. V gene TRBV28 combines with J gene TRBJ1-2; D gene uncertain. Between the trimmed V and J ends, which lost 6 bases and 3 bases, there was a span of 17 bases. CDR1 and CDR2 (germline): MDHEN, SYDVKM. This CDR3 has 15 amino acids. DNA of the CDR3: TGTGCCAGCAGCCCGCCCCACGGCACGTACTATGGCTACACCTTC. Protein product: CASSPPHGTYYGYTF.

The chain recombines TRBV28 with TRBJ2-3, with D possibly TRBD2 on 6 matching bases. The CDR3 runs 14 residues. V lost 7 bases, J lost 1 base, and 12 bases lay in between. Germline CDR1 is MDHEN and CDR2 is SYDVKM. CDR3 nucleotide sequence: TGTGCCAGCAAACCCGGCGGGGGCACAGATACGCAGTATTTT. It translates to CASKPGGGTDTQYF.

The V call is TRBV7-9, the J call TRBJ1-2, with D hard to call. This CDR3 region has 14 residues. Germline CDR1 SEHNR, CDR2 FQNEAQ (reference sequence). Trimming pared 3 bases from V and 6 bases from J, leaving 14 bases between. CDR3 nucleotides: TGTGCCAGCAGCTTGCCCCTCGACAATGATGGCTACACCTTC. Protein sequence: CASSLPLDNDGYTF.

The rearrangement links TRBV5-8 to TRBJ2-7, with a possible D match to TRBD2 (5 bases). The length of the CDR3 is 15 residues. The germline V gene encodes CDR1 SGHTS and CDR2 YDEGEE. V was pared by 0 bases and J by 4 bases, with 14 bases between. The CDR3 is CASSLAEGYLYEQYF. As DNA, the CDR3 is TGTGCCAGCAGCTTGGCAGAGGGTTATCTGTACGAGCAGTACTTC.

The V gene is TRBV5-6, the J gene TRBJ2-6; D unclear. Per germline, CDR1 SGHDT and CDR2 YYEEEE. Deletions cut 3 bases from V and 2 bases from J, with 12 bases between. The CDR3 covers 16 residues. CDR3 coding DNA: TGTGCCAGCAGCTCGAGGACCCCGGCTGGGGCCAACGTCCTGACTTTC. The encoded protein is CASSSRTPAGANVLTF.

The V gene is TRBV5-1, the J gene TRBJ2-7; TRBD1 aligns across 9 bases. This CDR3 spans 14 amino acids. Germline lookup yields CDR1 SGHRS and CDR2 YFSETQ. J was trimmed by 6 bases and V by 4 bases; bases with no gene match: 8. The CDR3 region has the DNA TGCGCCAGCAGCCCTTCGGGACAGGGACCCGAGCAGTACTTC. As protein: CASSPSGQGPEQYF.

The J gene is TRBJ1-1, the V gene TRBV6-5; D unclear. In germline, CDR1 is MNHEY, CDR2 SVGAGI. The CDR3 is 11 amino acids. Trimming pared 6 bases from V and 9 bases from J, leaving 11 bases between. CDR3 amino acids: CASRSHGKAFF. CDR3 in DNA: TGTGCCAGCAGGTCACACGGGAAAGCTTTCTTT.

This rearrangement joins TRBV29-1 to TRBJ1-2, with D possibly being TRBD1 (6 bases). V lost 4 bases to trimming and J lost 4 bases, with 13 bases between them. CDR3 size: 13 residues. Germline CDR1 reads SQVTM; CDR2 reads ANQGSEA. The CDR3 protein is CSVGPGDSYGYTF. DNA for the CDR3: TGCAGCGTTGGGCCAGGGGATTCCTATGGCTACACCTTC. Looking up the rest from reference TRBV29-1 and TRBJ1-2 gives the full variable domain: SAVISQKPSRDICQRGTSLTIQCQVDSQVTMMFWYRQQPGQSLTLIATANQGSEATYESGFVIDKFPISRPNLTFSTLTVSNMSPEDSSIYLCSVGPGDSYGYTFGSGTRLTVV.

V is TRBV12-3 or TRBV12-4 and J is TRBJ1-1, with D unresolved. Trimming pared 6 bases from V and 3 bases from J, leaving 11 bases between. The CDR3 spans 13 residues. The CDR3 sequence is CASSPRRDTEAFF. The CDR3, as DNA: TGTGCCAGCAGCCCCAGGCGTGACACTGAAGCTTTCTTT.

As to this clone: The DNA is omitted, as the CDR3 cannot be located on it reliably, and the CDR3 follows TCRdb's listing. The chain combines TRBV4-1 with TRBJ1-2; the table's TRBD1 call for D was not verified on the DNA. Germline V gene lookup returns CDR1 MGHRA and CDR2 YSYEKL. Ends included, the CDR3 has 14 residues. The CDR3 here is CASSQAIVAGGNTF.

This chain uses TRBV20-1 with TRBJ2-1; D is undetermined. The CDR3 extends over 11 amino acids. Germline-derived CDR1 and CDR2 are DFQATT and SNEGSKA (reference sequence). Deletions cut 2 bases from V and 7 bases from J, with 6 bases between. The DNA for the CDR3 is TGCAGTGCTAGATCGGGTAATGAGCAGTTCTTC. Its translation is CSARSGNEQFF.

The chain couples TRBV2 to TRBJ2-5; 9 bases fit TRBD1. This CDR3 has 13 residues. After removal of 10 bases from V and 5 bases from J, the junction contained 8 bases not matched to a gene. The germline V gene has CDR1 SNHLY and CDR2 FYNNEI. CDR3 residues: CAIGRDRVETQYF. The CDR3 nucleotides read TGTGCCATCGGTAGGGACAGGGTTGAGACCCAGTACTTC.

V and J are TRBV7-8 and TRBJ2-1; 10 bases agree with TRBD2. CDR3 length: 16 residues. The V segment lost 5 bases and the J segment 2 bases; nucleotides outside the gene matches: 6. Per germline, CDR1 SGHVS and CDR2 FQNEAQ. For the CDR3, the DNA is TGTGCCAGCAGCCTATTAGCGGGGGGCACCTACAATGAGCAGTTCTTC. Its protein product is CASSLLAGGTYNEQFF.

J is TRBJ2-7 and V is TRBV2; tentative D call: TRBD1 (5 bases). This CDR3 has 12 amino acids. CDR1 SNHLY and CDR2 FYNNEI come from the germline V gene. Trimming pared 6 bases from V and 2 bases from J, leaving 8 bases between. In DNA form, the CDR3 reads TGTGCCAGCAGCCCACAGGCCTACGAGCAGTACTTC. It codes for CASSPQAYEQYF.

This sequence joins TRBV4-1 and TRBJ2-2, with unresolved D. Trimming cost V 4 bases and J 3 bases, with 3 bases left between them. The CDR3 has 12 residues. Germline V gives CDR1 MGHRA, CDR2 YSYEKL. The CDR3 DNA reads as TGCGCCAGCAGCCGCTACACCGGGGAGCTGTTTTTT. Translated, it gives CASSRYTGELFF.

The rearrangement uses TRBV10-2 and TRBJ2-5; no firm D call. The CDR3 spans 12 residues. CDR1 and CDR2 (germline): WSHSY, SAAADI. Trimming removed 5 bases from V and 2 bases from J, with 6 bases in between. The CDR3 DNA sequence: TGCGCCAGCAGTACCAGTCAAGAGACCCAGTACTTC. Translating it yields CASSTSQETQYF.

This clone showed up just once. The chain uses TRBV5-6 and TRBJ2-2, with D perhaps TRBD1 (5 bases). V lost 2 bases, J lost 5 bases, and 13 bases lay in between. Germline V gives CDR1 SGHDT, CDR2 YYEEEE. This CDR3 has 15 amino acids. CDR3 DNA: TGTGCCAGCAGCTTTCCAGGGATCGGGACCGGGGAGCTGTTTTTT. Translation gives CASSFPGIGTGELFF.

The rearrangement joins TRBV28 to TRBJ1-5, with D unclear. Germline V gives CDR1 MDHEN, CDR2 SYDVKM. The ends were cut back, 8 bases at V and 0 bases at J, with 11 bases in the middle. The length of the CDR3 is 14 residues. This CDR3 is CASFRQYSNQPQHF. CDR3 sequence (DNA): TGTGCCAGCTTCCGGCAATATAGCAATCAGCCCCAGCATTTT.

The rearrangement uses TRBV28 and TRBJ2-1; 7 positions agree with TRBD1. Germline V gives CDR1 MDHEN, CDR2 SYDVKM. The CDR3 covers 20 residues. Trimming cost V 6 bases and J 0 bases; bases outside gene matches: 20. CDR3 residues: CASRRSPDRETRTSYNEQFF. In nucleotides, the CDR3 is TGTGCCAGCAGGCGCTCCCCCGACAGGGAAACCCGTACCTCCTACAATGAGCAGTTCTTC.

The chain recombines TRBV29-1 with TRBJ2-7; the match to TRBD2 covers 10 bases. V lost 1 base and J lost 12; bases outside the gene matches: 6. CDR1 and CDR2 (germline): SQVTM, ANQGSEA. This CDR3 contains 12 residues. CDR3 coding DNA: TGCAGCGTTGAAGCACAGCGGGGGGGCCCGTACTTC. Its protein product is CSVEAQRGGPYF.

The chain joins TRBV10-3 to TRBJ1-2, with D unclear. This CDR3 spans 14 amino acids. From germline, CDR1 is ENHRY and CDR2 SYGVKD. Trimming pared 3 bases from V and 6 bases from J, leaving 14 bases between. The CDR3 spells CAISDETLYDGYTF. In DNA, the CDR3 is TGTGCCATCAGTGATGAGACGCTATACGATGGCTACACCTTC.

This clone appeared a few times. V usage is TRBV6-5 and J usage is TRBJ2-7; 10 nucleotides align to TRBD1. The V and J ends lost 5 bases and 5 bases, in that order; junction bases with no gene match: 9. This CDR3 comprises 15 residues. The germline CDR1 and CDR2 sequences are MNHEY and SVGAGI. The CDR3 region is CASSTGQGGGHEQYF. The CDR3 bases are TGTGCCAGCAGTACCGGACAGGGGGGCGGCCACGAGCAGTACTTC.

Details on this clone: At the DNA level, this CDR3 is encoded by other sequences in the same sample as well. This sequence joins TRBV9 and TRBJ2-2; D is unclear. V was pared by 0 bases and J by 4 bases, with 4 bases between. The germline V gene encodes CDR1 SGDLS and CDR2 YYNGEE. The CDR3 is made up of 13 amino acids. This CDR3 reads CASSVGLTGELFF. CDR3 nucleotides: TGTGCCAGCAGCGTAGGTCTCACCGGGGAGCTGTTTTTT.

The chain couples TRBV4-2 to TRBJ2-7; D is possibly TRBD1 (6 bases). V was clipped by 0 bases and J by 4 bases, with 10 bases between them. The germline V gene encodes CDR1 LGHNA and CDR2 YNFKEQ. The CDR3 covers 14 residues. The CDR3 sequence is CASSQETGNYEQYF. Here the CDR3 DNA reads TGTGCCAGCAGCCAAGAAACAGGGAATTACGAGCAGTACTTC.

This rearrangement joins TRBV28 to TRBJ1-1; 9 bases agree with TRBD1. The CDR3 length is 12 residues. Per germline, CDR1 MDHEN and CDR2 SYDVKM. Losses at the gene ends were 3 bases for V and 7 bases for J; bases not matched to a gene: 0. CDR3 amino acids: CASSLTGGEAFF. In nucleotides, the CDR3 is TGTGCCAGCAGTTTGACAGGGGGTGAAGCTTTCTTT.

V is TRBV10-3 and J is TRBJ2-1, with TRBD2 matching 12 bases. Germline V gives CDR1 ENHRY, CDR2 SYGVKD. V trimming: 0 bases; J trimming: 12 bases; junction bases outside the gene matches: 9. The CDR3 extends over 16 amino acids. CDR3 loop: CAISESTSGGPGGQFF. CDR3 coding DNA: TGTGCCATCAGTGAGTCGACTAGCGGGGGCCCAGGGGGGCAGTTCTTC.

The chain has TRBV30 and TRBJ1-1; D is possibly TRBD1 (6 bases). V was shortened by 4 bases and J by 11 bases, with 23 bases between the two germline ends. The CDR3 is 14 residues long. Germline V CDR1 and CDR2: GTSNPN, SVGIG (reference sequence). The CDR3 protein is CAWIGVMGLTGAFF. The DNA of the CDR3 is TGTGCCTGGATAGGGGTCATGGGGCTTACAGGGGCTTTCTTT.

This clone turned up a few times. The chain uses TRBV6-1 and TRBJ1-6, with 7 positions matching TRBD1. The trim removed 2 bases at V and 5 bases at J, leaving 9 bases unmatched. The CDR3 is made up of 17 amino acids. Looked up from germline, CDR1 is MNHNS and CDR2 is SASEGT. CDR3 in amino acids: CASSERKDRNNNSPLHF. In DNA form, the CDR3 reads TGTGCCAGCAGTGAAAGGAAGGACAGGAATAATAATTCACCCCTCCACTTT.

J is TRBJ2-3 and V is TRBV5-1, with 9 bases fitting TRBD1. Trimming took 0 bases from V and 1 from J; bases not matched to a gene: 6. Germline CDR1 is SGHRS and CDR2 is YFSETQ. This CDR3 comprises 17 residues. CDR3 loop: CASSLGWTGEGTDTQYF. The CDR3 DNA reads as TGCGCCAGCAGCTTGGGTTGGACAGGGGAGGGCACAGATACGCAGTATTTT.

This rearrangement joins TRBV28 to TRBJ1-2, with a possible D match to TRBD1 (5 bases). The CDR3 has 13 residues. Trimming cost V 5 bases and J 3 bases, with 10 bases left between them. CDR1 and CDR2 (germline): MDHEN, SYDVKM. Here the CDR3 DNA reads TGTGCCAGCAGTATGACAGCTTACTATGGCTACACCTTC. It encodes CASSMTAYYGYTF.